This TCR beta chain derives from a study of blood T cell repertoires in COVID-19. Overall study: T cells, B-cell-depleted T cells, or PBMCs supplied cDNA or gDNA.

Only in-frame clones appear in the TCRdb table, and some are missing; sequencing was by immunoSEQ multiplex PCR. The data show about 150,000 clones, roughly nine tenths seen once. J gave up 5 bases and V 4 bases, and 12 bases lay outside the gene matches. Germline CDR1 and CDR2: SGHDT and YYEEEE. The CDR3 is 15 residues long. The sequence was collected from a woman aged 40 to 49 with acute or convalescent COVID-19. Sequencing was done on a sample of peripheral blood. The rearrangement joins TRBV5-6 to TRBJ2-7; 7 bases are shared with TRBD1. CDR3 loop: CASSPFPTGNHEQYF. The CDR3 region has the DNA TGTGCCAGCAGCCCTTTTCCGACAGGGAACCACGAGCAGTACTTC.